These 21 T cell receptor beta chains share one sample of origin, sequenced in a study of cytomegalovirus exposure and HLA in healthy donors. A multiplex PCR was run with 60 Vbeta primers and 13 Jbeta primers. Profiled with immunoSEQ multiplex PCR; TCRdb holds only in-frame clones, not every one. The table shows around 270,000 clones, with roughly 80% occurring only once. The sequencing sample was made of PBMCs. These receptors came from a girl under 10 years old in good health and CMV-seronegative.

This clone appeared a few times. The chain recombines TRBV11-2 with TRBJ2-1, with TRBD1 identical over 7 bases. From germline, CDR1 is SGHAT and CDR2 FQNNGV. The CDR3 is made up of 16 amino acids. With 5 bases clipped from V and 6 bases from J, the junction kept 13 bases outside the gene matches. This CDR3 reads CASSTYPGTDSNEQFF. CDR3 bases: TGTGCCAGCAGCACCTACCCCGGGACAGATTCCAATGAGCAGTTCTTC.

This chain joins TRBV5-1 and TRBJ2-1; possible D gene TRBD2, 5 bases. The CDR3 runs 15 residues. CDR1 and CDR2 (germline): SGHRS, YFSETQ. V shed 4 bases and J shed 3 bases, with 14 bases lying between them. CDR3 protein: CASSPRGKDYNEQFF. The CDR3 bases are TGCGCCAGCAGCCCACGGGGAAAAGACTACAATGAGCAGTTCTTC. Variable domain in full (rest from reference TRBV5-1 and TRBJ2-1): KAGVTQTPRYLIKTRGQQVTLSCSPISGHRSVSWYQQTPGQGLQFLFEYFSETQRNKGNFPGRFSGRQFSNSRSEMNVSTLELGDSALYLCASSPRGKDYNEQFFGPGTRLTVL.

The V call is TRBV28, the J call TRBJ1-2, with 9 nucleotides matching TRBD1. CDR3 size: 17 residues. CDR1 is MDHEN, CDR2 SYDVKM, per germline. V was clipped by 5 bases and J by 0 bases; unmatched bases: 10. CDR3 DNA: TGTGCCAGCAGTCCTCTCCTAAGACAGGGGGCTAACTATGGCTACACCTTC. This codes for CASSPLLRQGANYGYTF.

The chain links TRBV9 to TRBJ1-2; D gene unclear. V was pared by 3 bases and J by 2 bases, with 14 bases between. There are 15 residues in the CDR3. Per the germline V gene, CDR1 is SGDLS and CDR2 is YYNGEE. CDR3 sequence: CASSEWGGGNYGYTF. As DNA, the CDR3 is TGTGCCAGCAGCGAGTGGGGAGGCGGCAACTATGGCTACACCTTC.

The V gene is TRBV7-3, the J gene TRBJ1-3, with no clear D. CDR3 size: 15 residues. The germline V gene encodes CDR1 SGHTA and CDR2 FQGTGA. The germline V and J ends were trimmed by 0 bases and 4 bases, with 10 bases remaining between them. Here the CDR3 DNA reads TGTGCCAGCAGCTTAACGGAGGGTGCCGGAAACACCATATATTTT. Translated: CASSLTEGAGNTIYF.

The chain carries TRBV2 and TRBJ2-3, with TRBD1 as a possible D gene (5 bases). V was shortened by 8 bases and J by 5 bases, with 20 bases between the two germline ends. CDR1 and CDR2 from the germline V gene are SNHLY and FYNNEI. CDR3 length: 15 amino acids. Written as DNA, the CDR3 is TGTGCCAGCGACCCCGGGCAGGGAATAGAAGATACGCAGTATTTT. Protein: CASDPGQGIEDTQYF.

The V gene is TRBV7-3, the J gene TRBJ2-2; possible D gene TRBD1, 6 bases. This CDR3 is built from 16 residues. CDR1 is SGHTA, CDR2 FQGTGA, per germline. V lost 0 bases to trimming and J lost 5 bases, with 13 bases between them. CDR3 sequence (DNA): TGTGCCAGCAGCTTAACGACGCAGGGGCGTACCGGGGAGCTGTTTTTT. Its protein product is CASSLTTQGRTGELFF. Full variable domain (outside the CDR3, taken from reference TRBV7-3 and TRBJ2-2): GAGVSQTPSNKVTEKGKYVELRCDPISGHTALYWYRQSLGQGPEFLIYFQGTGAADDSGLPNDRFFAVRPEGSVSTLKIQRTERGDSAVYLCASSLTTQGRTGELFFGEGSRLTVL.

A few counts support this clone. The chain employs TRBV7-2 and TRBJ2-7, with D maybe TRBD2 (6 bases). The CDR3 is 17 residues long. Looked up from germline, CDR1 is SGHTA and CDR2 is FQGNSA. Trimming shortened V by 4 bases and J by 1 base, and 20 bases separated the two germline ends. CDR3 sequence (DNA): TGTGCCAGCAGCTCCTACGGCCGGCTAGCGAAATCCTACGAGCAGTACTTC. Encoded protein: CASSSYGRLAKSYEQYF.

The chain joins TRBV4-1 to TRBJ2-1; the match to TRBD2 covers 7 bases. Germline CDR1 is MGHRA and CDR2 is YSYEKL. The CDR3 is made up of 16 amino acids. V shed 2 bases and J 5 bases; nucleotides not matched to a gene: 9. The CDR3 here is CASSQQSSGYNNEQFF. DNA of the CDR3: TGCGCCAGCAGCCAACAGAGTAGCGGGTATAACAATGAGCAGTTCTTC.

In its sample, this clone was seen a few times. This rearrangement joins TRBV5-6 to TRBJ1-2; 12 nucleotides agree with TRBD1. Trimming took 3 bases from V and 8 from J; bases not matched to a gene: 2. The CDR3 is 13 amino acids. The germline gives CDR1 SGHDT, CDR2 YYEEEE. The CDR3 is CASSWGTGGGYTF. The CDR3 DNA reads TGTGCCAGCAGCTGGGGGACAGGGGGCGGCTACACCTTC.

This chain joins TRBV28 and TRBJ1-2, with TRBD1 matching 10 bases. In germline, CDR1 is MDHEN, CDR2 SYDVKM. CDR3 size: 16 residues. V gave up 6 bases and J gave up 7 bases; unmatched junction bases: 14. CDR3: CASSTHRDRGKAGYTF. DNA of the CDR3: TGTGCCAGCAGCACGCACCGGGACAGGGGAAAGGCTGGCTACACCTTC.

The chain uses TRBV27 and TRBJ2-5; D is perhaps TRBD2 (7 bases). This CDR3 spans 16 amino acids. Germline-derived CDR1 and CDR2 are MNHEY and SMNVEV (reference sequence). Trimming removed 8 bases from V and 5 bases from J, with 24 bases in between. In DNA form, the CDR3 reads TGTGCCAGCCCCTCTCGAGGGGGGGGTCGTCGGGAGACCCAGTACTTC. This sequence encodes CASPSRGGGRRETQYF.

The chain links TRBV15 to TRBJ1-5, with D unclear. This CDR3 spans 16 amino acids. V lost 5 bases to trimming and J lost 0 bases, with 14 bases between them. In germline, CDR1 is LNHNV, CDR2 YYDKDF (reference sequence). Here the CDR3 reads CATSAGKLYSNQPQHF. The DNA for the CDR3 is TGTGCCACCAGCGCCGGGAAGCTTTATAGCAATCAGCCCCAGCATTTT.

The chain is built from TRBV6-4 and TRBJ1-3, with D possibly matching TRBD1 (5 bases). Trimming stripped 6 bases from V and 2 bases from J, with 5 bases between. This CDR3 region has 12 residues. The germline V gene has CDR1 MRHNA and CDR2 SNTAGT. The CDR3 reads CASRTAGNTIYF. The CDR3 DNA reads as TGTGCCAGCAGGACAGCTGGAAACACCATATATTTT.

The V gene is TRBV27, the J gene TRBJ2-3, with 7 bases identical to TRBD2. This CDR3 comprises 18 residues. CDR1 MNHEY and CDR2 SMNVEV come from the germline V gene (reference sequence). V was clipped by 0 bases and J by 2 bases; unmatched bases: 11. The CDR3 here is CASSLSDRGVRHTDTQYF. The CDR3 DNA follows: TGTGCCAGCAGTTTATCCGACCGGGGGGTCCGGCACACAGATACGCAGTATTTT.

Here the CDR3 DNA reads TGCGCCAGCAGCCCTGGGGGGGGGCCCCGCACAGATACGCAGTATTTT. This gives the protein CASSPGGGPRTDTQYF. V usage is TRBV5-1 and J usage is TRBJ2-3, with D possibly TRBD2 on 7 matching bases. V lost 4 bases to trimming and J lost 1 base, with 16 bases between them. The CDR3 has 16 amino acids. CDR1 and CDR2 from the germline V gene are SGHRS and YFSETQ.

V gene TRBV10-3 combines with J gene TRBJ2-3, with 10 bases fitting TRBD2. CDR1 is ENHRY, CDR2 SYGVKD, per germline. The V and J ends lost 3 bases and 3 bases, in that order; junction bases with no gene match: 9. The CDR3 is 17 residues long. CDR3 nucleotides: TGTGCCATCAGTGAAATAGTCAGCGGGAGGGGGACAGATACGCAGTATTTT. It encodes CAISEIVSGRGTDTQYF.

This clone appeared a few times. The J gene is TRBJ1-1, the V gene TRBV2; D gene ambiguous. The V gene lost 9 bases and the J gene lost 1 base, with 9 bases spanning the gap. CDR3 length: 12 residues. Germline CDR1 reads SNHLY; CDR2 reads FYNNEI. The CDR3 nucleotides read TGTGCCAGTGGGCGGGGGAACACTGAAGCTTTCTTT. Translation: CASGRGNTEAFF.

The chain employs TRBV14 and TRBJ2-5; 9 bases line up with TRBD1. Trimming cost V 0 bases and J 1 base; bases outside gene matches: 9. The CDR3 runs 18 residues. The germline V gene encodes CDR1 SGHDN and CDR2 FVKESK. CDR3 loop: CASSQDRGTGPLQETQYF. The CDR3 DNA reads TGTGCCAGCAGCCAAGATCGGGGGACAGGGCCGCTCCAAGAGACCCAGTACTTC.

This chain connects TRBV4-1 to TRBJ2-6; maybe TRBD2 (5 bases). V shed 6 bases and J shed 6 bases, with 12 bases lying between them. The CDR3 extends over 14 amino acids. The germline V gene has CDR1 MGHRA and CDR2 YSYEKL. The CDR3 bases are TGCGCCAGCAGTACGGGGATTGCGGCCAACGTCCTGACTTTC. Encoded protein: CASSTGIAANVLTF.

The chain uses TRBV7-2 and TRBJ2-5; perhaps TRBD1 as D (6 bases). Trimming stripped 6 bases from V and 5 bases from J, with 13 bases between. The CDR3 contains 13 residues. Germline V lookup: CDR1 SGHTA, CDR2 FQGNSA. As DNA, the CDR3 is TGTGCCAGCAGTTACAGGGCCCGGGAGACCCAGTACTTC. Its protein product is CASSYRARETQYF.